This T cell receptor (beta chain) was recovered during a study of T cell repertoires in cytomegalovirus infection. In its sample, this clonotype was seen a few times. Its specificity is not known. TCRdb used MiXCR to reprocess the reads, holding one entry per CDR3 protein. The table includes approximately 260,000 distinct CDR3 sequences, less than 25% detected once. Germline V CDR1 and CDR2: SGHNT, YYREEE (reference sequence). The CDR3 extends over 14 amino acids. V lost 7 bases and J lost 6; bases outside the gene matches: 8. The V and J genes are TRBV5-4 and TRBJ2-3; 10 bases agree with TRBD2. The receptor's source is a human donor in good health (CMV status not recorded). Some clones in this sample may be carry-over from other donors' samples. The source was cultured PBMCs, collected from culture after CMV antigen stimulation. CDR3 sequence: CASRGSGRPDTQYF. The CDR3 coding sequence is TGTGCCAGCCGAGGTAGCGGGAGGCCGGATACGCAGTATTTT.